This T cell receptor (beta chain) was retrieved from a study of blood T cell repertoires in COVID-19. The table lists this clone with a count of one. Per the authors' pipeline: Reference gene primer amplification gave nucleated cell count estimates. TCRdb keeps only in-frame clones here, not all; method: immunoSEQ multiplex PCR. That table gives V, J and clone size, and the DNA gave D and trimming. Of 50,000 or so clones detected, approximately 80% appear once; the ten largest clones hold about 18%. Material: peripheral blood. The clonotype was recovered from a human donor with active or convalescent COVID-19. The donor label of this sample is uncertain.

This chain's CDR3 is CASTGQFGELFF. CDR3 bases: TGCGCCAGCACGGGACAGTTCGGGGAGCTGTTTTTT. This chain links TRBV5-1 with TRBJ2-2; 7 nucleotides align to TRBD1. Germline lookup yields CDR1 SGHRS and CDR2 YFSETQ. V was pared by 6 bases and J by 7 bases, with 3 bases of the junction left unmatched. CDR3 size: 12 residues.